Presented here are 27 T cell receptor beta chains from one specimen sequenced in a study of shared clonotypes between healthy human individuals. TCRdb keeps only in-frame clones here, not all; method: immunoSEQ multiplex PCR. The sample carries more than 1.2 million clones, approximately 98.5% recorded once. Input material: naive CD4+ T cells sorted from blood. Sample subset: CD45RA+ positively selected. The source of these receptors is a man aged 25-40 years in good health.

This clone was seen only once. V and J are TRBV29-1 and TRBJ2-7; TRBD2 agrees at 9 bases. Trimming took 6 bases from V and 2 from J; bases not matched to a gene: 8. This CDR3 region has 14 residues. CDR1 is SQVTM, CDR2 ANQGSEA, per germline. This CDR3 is CSVGAGGRPYEQYF. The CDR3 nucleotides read TGCAGCGTGGGAGCGGGAGGACGACCCTACGAGCAGTACTTC.

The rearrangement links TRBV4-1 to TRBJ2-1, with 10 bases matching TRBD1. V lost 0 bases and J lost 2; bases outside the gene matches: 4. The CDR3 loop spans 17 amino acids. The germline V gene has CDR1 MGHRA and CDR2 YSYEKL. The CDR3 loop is CASSQDWTGGAYNEQFF. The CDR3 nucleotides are TGCGCCAGCAGCCAAGATTGGACAGGGGGAGCCTACAATGAGCAGTTCTTC.

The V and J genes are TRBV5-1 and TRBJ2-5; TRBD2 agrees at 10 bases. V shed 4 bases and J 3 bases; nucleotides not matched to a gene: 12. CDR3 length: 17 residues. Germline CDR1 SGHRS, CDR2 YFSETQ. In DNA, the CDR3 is TGCGCCAGCAGCACCTTTTTTGGACTAGCGGACGAAGAGACCCAGTACTTC. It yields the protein CASSTFFGLADEETQYF. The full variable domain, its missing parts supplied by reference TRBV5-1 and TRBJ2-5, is KAGVTQTPRYLIKTRGQQVTLSCSPISGHRSVSWYQQTPGQGLQFLFEYFSETQRNKGNFPGRFSGRQFSNSRSEMNVSTLELGDSALYLCASSTFFGLADEETQYFGPGTRLLVL.

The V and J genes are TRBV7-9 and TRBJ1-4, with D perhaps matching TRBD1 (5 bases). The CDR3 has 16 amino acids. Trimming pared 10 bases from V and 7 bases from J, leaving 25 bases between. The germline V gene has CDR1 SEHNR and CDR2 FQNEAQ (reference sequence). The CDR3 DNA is TGTGCCACCCTAACAAGGGACCCCCCTCGAGGTGAAAAACTGTTTTTT. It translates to CATLTRDPPRGEKLFF.

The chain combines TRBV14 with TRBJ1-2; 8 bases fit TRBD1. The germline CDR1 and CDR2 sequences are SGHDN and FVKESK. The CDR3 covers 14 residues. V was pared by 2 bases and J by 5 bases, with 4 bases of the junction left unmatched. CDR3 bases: TGTGCCAGCAGCCAACAGGGGGCCGGGTATGGCTACACCTTC. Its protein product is CASSQQGAGYGYTF.

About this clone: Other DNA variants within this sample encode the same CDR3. The CDR3 nucleotides read TGTGCCAGTAGTACCGCAGGTTACGAGCAGTACTTC. It specifies CASSTAGYEQYF. The V gene is TRBV19, the J gene TRBJ2-7; no reliable D call. Germline CDR1 is LNHDA and CDR2 is SQIVND (reference sequence). This CDR3 region has 12 residues. V was shortened by 4 bases and J by 4 bases, with 8 bases between the two germline ends.

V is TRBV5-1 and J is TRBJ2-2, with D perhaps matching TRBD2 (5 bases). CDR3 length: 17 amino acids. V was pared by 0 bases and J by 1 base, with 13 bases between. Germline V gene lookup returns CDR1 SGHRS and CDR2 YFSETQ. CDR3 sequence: CASSLGPEGGNTGELFF. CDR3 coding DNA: TGCGCCAGCAGCTTGGGGCCCGAGGGCGGGAACACCGGGGAGCTGTTTTTT.

DNA for the CDR3: TGTGCCAGCAGTGAATCTATTCGAGGTACAGCTAATCAGCCCCAGCATTTT. Translation gives CASSESIRGTANQPQHF. The chain couples TRBV2 to TRBJ1-5; D uncertain. The CDR3 loop spans 17 amino acids. The V gene lost 2 bases and the J gene lost 4 bases, with 18 bases spanning the gap. Germline CDR1 and CDR2: SNHLY and FYNNEI.

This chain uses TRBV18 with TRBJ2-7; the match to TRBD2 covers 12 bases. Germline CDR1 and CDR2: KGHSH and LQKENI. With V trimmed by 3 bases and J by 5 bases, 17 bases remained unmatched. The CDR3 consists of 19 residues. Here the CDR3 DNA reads TGTGCCAGCTCACCCAGGACAGGAGCGGGACTAGCGGGTTTCCACGAGCAGTACTTC. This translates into CASSPRTGAGLAGFHEQYF.

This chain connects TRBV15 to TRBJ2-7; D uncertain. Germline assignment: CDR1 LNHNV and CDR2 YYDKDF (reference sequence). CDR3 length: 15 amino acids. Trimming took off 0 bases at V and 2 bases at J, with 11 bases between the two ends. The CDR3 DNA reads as TGTGCCACCAGCAGAGAACCAGACGTACCCTACGAGCAGTACTTC. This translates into CATSREPDVPYEQYF.

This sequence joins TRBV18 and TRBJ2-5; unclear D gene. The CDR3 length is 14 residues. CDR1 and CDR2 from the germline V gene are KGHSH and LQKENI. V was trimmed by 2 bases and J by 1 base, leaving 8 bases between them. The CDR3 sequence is CASSPTSSQETQYF. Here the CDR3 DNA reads TGTGCCAGCTCACCAACATCTTCCCAAGAGACCCAGTACTTC.

In nucleotides, the CDR3 is TGTGCCTGGAGTAGGTTAGCGGGAGGGCCACAGTATTTT. This gives the protein CAWSRLAGGPQYF. This chain links TRBV30 with TRBJ2-3; TRBD2 matches 11 bases. Germline CDR1 and CDR2: GTSNPN and SVGIG (reference sequence). V shed 2 bases and J 12 bases; nucleotides not matched to a gene: 7. This CDR3 is built from 13 residues.

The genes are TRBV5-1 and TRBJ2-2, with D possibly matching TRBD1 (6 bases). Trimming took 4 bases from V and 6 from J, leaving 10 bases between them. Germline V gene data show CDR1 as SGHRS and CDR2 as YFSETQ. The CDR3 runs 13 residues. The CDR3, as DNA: TGCGCCAGCAGCATTGACAGGTCCGGGGAGCTGTTTTTT. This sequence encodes CASSIDRSGELFF.

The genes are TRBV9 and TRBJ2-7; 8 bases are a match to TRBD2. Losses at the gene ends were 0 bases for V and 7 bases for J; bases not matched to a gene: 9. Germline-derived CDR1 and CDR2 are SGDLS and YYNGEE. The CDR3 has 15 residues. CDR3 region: CASSVVGAGVGEQYF. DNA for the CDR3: TGTGCCAGCAGCGTAGTAGGAGCGGGAGTAGGTGAGCAGTACTTC.

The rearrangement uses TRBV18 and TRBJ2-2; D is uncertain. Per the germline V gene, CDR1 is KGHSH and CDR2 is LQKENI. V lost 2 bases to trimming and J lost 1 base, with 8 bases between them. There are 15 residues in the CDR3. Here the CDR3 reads CASSPLNRNTGELFF. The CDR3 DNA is TGTGCCAGCTCACCATTAAACAGGAACACCGGGGAGCTGTTTTTT.

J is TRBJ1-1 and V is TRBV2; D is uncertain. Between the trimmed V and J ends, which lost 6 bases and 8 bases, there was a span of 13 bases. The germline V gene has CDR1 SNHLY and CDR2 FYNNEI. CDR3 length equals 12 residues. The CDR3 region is CASRGGGREAFF. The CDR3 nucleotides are TGTGCCAGCAGGGGAGGAGGCAGGGAAGCTTTCTTT.

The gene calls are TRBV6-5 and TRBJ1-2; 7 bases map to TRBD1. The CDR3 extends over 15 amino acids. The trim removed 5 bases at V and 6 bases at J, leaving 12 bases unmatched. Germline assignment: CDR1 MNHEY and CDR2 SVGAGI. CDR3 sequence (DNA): TGTGCCAGCAGTCCCAGGAGGGGGCGAAATGATGGCTACACCTTC. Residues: CASSPRRGRNDGYTF.

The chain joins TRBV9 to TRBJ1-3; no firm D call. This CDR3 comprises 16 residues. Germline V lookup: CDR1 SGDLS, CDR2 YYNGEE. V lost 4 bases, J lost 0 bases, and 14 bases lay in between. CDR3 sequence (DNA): TGTGCCAGCAGCCCCCTCGGACCGTTCTCTGGAAACACCATATATTTT. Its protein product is CASSPLGPFSGNTIYF.

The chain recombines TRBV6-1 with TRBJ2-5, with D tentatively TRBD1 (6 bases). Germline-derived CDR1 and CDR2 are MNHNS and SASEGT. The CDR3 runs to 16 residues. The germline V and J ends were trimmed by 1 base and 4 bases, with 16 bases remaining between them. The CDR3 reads CASSEGDITRRETQYF. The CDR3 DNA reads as TGTGCCAGCAGTGAAGGGGACATTACAAGGCGAGAGACCCAGTACTTC.

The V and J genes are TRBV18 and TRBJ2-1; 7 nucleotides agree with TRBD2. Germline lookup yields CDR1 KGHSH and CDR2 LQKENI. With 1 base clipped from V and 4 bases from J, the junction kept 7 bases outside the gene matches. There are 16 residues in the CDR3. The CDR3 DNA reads TGTGCCAGCTCACCACGCGGCGGGAGTGGGTACAATGAGCAGTTCTTC. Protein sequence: CASSPRGGSGYNEQFF. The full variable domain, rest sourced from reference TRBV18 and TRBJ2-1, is NAGVMQNPRHLVRRRGQEARLRCSPMKGHSHVYWYRQLPEEGLKFMVYLQKENIIDESGMPKERFSAEFPKEGPSILRIQQVVRGDSAAYFCASSPRGGSGYNEQFFGPGTRLTVL.

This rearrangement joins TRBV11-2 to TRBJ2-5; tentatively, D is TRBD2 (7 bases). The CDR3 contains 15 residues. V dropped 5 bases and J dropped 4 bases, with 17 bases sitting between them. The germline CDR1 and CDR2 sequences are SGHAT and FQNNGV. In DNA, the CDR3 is TGTGCCAGCAGCCCGCGTGGGGGGGCGCGAGAGACCCAGTACTTC. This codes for CASSPRGGARETQYF.

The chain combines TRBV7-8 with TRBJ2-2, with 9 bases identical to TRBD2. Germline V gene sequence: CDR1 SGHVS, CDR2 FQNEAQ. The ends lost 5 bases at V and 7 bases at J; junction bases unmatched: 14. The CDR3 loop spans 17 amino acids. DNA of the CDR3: TGTGCCAGCAGCCTAAATACCTTTAGCGGGAGCTACGGGGAGCTGTTTTTT. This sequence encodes CASSLNTFSGSYGELFF.

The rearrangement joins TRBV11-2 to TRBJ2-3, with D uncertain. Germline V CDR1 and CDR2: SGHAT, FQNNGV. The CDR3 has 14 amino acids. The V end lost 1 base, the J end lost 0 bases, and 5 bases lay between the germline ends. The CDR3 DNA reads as TGTGCCAGCAGCTTAGGAGCCAGCACAGATACGCAGTATTTT. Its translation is CASSLGASTDTQYF.

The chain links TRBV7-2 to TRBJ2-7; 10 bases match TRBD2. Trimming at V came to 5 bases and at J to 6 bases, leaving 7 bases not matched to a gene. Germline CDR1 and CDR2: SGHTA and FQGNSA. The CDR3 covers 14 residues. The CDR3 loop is CASSGAGGPVEQYF. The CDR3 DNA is TGTGCCAGCAGCGGAGCGGGAGGGCCCGTCGAGCAGTACTTC.

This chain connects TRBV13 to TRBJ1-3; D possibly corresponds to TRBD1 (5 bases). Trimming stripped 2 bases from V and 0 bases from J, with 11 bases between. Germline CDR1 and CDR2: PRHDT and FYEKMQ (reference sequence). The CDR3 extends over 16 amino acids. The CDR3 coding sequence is TGTGCCAGCAGCTTATCTACGGGACCCTCTGGAAACACCATATATTTT. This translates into CASSLSTGPSGNTIYF.

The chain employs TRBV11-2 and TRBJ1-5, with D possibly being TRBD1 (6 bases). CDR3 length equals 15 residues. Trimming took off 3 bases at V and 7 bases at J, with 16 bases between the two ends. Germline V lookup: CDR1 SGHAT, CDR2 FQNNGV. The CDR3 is CASSLSGGAFQPQHF. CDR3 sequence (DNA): TGTGCCAGCAGCTTGTCCGGGGGCGCCTTCCAGCCCCAGCATTTT.

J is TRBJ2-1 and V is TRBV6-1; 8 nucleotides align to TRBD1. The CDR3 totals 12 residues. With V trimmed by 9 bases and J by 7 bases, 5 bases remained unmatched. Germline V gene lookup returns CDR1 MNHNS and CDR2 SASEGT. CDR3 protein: CARDRVENEQFF. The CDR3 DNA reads TGTGCCAGGGACAGGGTTGAAAATGAGCAGTTCTTC.